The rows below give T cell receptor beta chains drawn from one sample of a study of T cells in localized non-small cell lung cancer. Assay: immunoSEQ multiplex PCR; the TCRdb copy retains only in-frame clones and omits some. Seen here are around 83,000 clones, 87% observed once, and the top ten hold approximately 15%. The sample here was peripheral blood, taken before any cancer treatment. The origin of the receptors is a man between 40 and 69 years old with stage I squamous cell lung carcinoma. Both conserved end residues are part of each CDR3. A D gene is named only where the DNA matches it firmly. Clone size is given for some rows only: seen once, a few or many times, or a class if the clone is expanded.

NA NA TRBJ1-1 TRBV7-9 CASSTQGAGNTEAFF TGTGCCAGCAGCACACAGGGTGCTGGGAACACTGAAGCTTTCTTT
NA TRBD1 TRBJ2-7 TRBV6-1 CASHRGKGYEQYF TGTGCCAGCCACAGGGGAAAGGGTTACGAGCAGTACTTC
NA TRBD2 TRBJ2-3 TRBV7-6 CASSFKRAGGGTDTQYF TGTGCCAGCAGCTTTAAGCGGGCGGGGGGAGGCACAGATACGCAGTATTTT
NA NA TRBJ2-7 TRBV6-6 CASSYGRLSYEQYF TGTGCCAGCAGTTACGGGCGCCTCTCCTACGAGCAGTACTTC
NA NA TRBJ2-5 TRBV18 CASSPSVRGETQYF TGTGCCAGCTCACCAAGCGTCCGGGGGGAGACCCAGTACTTC
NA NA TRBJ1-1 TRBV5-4 CASSLAFLGRGTEAFF TGTGCCAGCAGCTTGGCGTTTTTGGGCAGAGGCACTGAAGCTTTCTTT
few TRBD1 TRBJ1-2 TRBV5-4 CASSVDRAYGYTF TGTGCCAGCAGCGTGGACAGGGCCTATGGCTACACCTTC
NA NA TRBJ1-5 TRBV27 CASGGNTEPQHF TGTGCCAGCGGAGGGAATACCGAGCCCCAGCATTTT
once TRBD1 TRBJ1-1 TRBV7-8 CASSSIRDRGRFANTEAFF TGTGCCAGCAGCTCAATCCGGGACAGGGGTAGGTTTGCGAACACTGAAGCTTTCTTT
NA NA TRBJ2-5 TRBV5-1 CASSTPRGETQYF TGCGCCAGCAGCACCCCCAGAGGGGAGACCCAGTACTTC
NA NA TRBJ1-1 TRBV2 CASSASRVRNTEAFF TGTGCCAGCAGTGCTAGCAGGGTCCGGAACACTGAAGCTTTCTTT
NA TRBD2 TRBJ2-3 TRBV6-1 CASSLAGAGTDTQYF TGTGCCAGCAGCTTAGCGGGGGCGGGCACAGATACGCAGTATTTT
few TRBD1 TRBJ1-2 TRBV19 CASSDRGPGYGYTF TGTGCCAGTAGCGACAGGGGGCCCGGCTATGGCTACACCTTC
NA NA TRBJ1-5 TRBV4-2 CASSQDSVGFKGNQPQHF TGTGCCAGCAGCCAAGATTCGGTAGGGTTTAAGGGCAATCAGCCCCAGCATTTT
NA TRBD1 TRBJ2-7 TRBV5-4 CASSIRDRASEQYF TGTGCCAGCAGCATCCGGGACAGGGCTAGCGAGCAGTACTTC
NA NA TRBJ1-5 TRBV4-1 CASSPRAETDPNQPQHF TGCGCCAGCAGCCCAAGAGCGGAGACGGACCCCAATCAGCCCCAGCATTTT
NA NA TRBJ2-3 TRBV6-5 CASTDSSTDTQYF TGTGCCAGCACCGACAGCAGCACAGATACGCAGTATTTT
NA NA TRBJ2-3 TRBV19 CASGRGRDTQYF TGTGCCAGCGGGCGGGGCAGAGATACGCAGTATTTT
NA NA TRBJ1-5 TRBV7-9 CASSVGQTQPQHF TGTGCCAGCAGCGTTGGACAGACTCAGCCCCAGCATTTT
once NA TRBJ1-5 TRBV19 CASRNAGASNQPQHF TGTGCCAGTCGTAACGCGGGGGCTAGCAATCAGCCCCAGCATTTT
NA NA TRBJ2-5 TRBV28 CASSIPTGHRETQYF TGTGCCAGCAGTATCCCGACAGGACATCGGGAGACCCAGTACTTC
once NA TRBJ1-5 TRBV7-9 CASSLQDQPQHF TGTGCCAGCAGCTTACAGGATCAGCCCCAGCATTTT
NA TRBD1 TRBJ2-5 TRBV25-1 CASSERDSRETQYF TGTGCCAGCAGTGAAAGGGACAGCCGAGAGACCCAGTACTTC
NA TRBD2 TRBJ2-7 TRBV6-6 CASSSTSGASYEQYF TGTGCCAGCAGTTCAACTAGCGGGGCTTCCTACGAGCAGTACTTC
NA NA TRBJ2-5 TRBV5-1 CASSLQGLPQETQYF TGCGCCAGCAGCTTGCAGGGGCTGCCGCAAGAGACCCAGTACTTC
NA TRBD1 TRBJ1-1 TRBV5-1 CASSLRQGTEAFF TGCGCCAGCAGCTTGAGACAGGGCACTGAAGCTTTCTTT
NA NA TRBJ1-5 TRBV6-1 CASSAGLGVNQPQHF TGTGCCAGCAGCGCCGGCCTGGGAGTCAATCAGCCCCAGCATTTT
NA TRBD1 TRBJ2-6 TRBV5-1 CASSSGQNGANVLTF TGCGCCAGCAGCTCGGGACAGAATGGGGCCAACGTCCTGACTTTC
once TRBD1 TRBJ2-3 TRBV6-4 CASSPHRGYSTDTQYF TGTGCCAGCAGTCCACACAGGGGGTATTCCACAGATACGCAGTATTTT
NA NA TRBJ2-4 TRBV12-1 CASTPRRIAKNIQYF TGTGCCAGCACCCCTCGGCGTATAGCCAAAAACATTCAGTACTTC
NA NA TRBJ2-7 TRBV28 CASSRFQSVSYEQYF TGTGCCAGCAGTAGATTTCAATCGGTGAGTTACGAGCAGTACTTC
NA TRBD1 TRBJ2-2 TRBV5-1 CASSRGGTGSTGELFF TGCGCCAGCAGCCGGGGTGGGACAGGGTCCACCGGGGAGCTGTTTTTT
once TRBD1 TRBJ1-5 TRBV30 CAWRPGQGGQPQHF TGTGCCTGGAGACCGGGACAGGGAGGTCAGCCCCAGCATTTT